The clone carrying this T cell receptor (beta chain) was found once. Its antigen remains unknown. The data derive from a study of cytomegalovirus exposure and HLA in healthy donors. Study-level results: Rare TCR sequences predominated, though certain public TCRs were found in many donors. A few chains tied to CMV proved CMV antigen-specific in vitro.

Assay used: immunoSEQ multiplex PCR; TCRdb lists only in-frame clones, some missing. The table includes roughly 57,000 clones, 93% detected once. The origin of this receptor is a woman aged 18-30 years in good health and CMV-seropositive. The sequenced material came from PBMCs.

The CDR3 reads CASSIGHPTTEAFF. The CDR3 DNA is TGTGCCAGCAGCATAGGACACCCGACCACTGAAGCTTTCTTT. The chain recombines TRBV11-3 with TRBJ1-1; possible D gene TRBD1, 5 bases. CDR3 length: 14 amino acids. Germline V gives CDR1 SGHNT, CDR2 YENEEA. Trimming took 5 bases from V and 4 from J, leaving 14 bases between them.